This TCR beta chain derives from a study of blood T cell repertoires in COVID-19. The CDR3 is 14 residues long. The V end was cut by 1 base, the J end by 3 bases, with 9 bases between. Germline assignment: CDR1 LGHDT and CDR2 YNNKEL (reference sequence). Sequencing was performed with immunoSEQ multiplex PCR; in TCRdb, only in-frame clones are kept and a portion is missing. The sample contains a few hundred thousand clones, around nine tenths of which appear only once. The receptor was isolated from a man between 45 and 60 years old with COVID-19, enrolled during active disease. The V gene is TRBV3-1 (or the pseudogene TRBV3-2), the J gene TRBJ1-2, with D perhaps matching TRBD1 (6 bases). The sequenced material came from peripheral blood. The CDR3: CASSQGAGDYGYTF. DNA of the CDR3: TGTGCCAGCAGCCAAGGGGCAGGGGACTATGGCTACACCTTC.